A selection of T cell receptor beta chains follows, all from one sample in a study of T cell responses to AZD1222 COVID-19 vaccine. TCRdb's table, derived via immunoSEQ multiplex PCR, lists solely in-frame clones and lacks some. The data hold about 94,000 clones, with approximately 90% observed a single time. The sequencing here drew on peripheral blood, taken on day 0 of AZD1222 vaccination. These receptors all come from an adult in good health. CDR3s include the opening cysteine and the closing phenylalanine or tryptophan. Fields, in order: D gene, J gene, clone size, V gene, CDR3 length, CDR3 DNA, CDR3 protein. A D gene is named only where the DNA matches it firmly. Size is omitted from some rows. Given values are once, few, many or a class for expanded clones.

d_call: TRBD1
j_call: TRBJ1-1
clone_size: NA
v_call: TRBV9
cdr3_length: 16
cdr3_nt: TGTGCCAGCAGCGTAGGAGACAGGGGGGTAGACACTGAAGCTTTCTTT
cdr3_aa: CASSVGDRGVDTEAFF

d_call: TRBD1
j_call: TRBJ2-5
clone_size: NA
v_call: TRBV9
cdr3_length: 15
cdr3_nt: TGTGCCAGCAGCCTTGGGACAGGGGATTGGGAGACCCAGTACTTC
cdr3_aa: CASSLGTGDWETQYF

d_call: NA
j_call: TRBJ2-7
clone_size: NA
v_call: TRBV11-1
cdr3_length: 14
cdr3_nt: TGTGCCAGCAGCGGATGGGACAGCGGGTACGAGCAGTACTTC
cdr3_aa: CASSGWDSGYEQYF

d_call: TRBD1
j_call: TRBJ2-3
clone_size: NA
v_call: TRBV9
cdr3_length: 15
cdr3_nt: TGTGCCAGCAGCGCCGGGACAGGGGAGGCAGATACGCAGTATTTT
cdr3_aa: CASSAGTGEADTQYF

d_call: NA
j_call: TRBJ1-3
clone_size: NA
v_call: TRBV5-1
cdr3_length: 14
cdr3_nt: TGCGCCAGCAGCTTCGGACAGTCTGGAAACACCATATATTTT
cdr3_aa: CASSFGQSGNTIYF

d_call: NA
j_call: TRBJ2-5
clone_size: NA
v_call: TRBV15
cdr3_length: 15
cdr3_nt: TGTGCCACCAGCAGAGATCCCGGACAGCAAGAGACCCAGTACTTC
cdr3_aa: CATSRDPGQQETQYF

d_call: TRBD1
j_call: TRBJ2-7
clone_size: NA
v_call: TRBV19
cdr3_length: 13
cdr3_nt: TGTGCCAGTCGACAGGGTCCCTATAGTCAGCAGTACTTC
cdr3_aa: CASRQGPYSQQYF

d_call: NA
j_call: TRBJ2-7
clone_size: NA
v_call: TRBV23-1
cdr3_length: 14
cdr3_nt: TGCGCCAGCTGCCCGACGAAGGGTCCCTACGAGCAGTACTTC
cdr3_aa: CASCPTKGPYEQYF

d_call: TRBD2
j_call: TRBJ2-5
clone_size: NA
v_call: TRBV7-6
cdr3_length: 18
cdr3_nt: TGTGCCAGCAGCTTAGCGGCGGATAGCGGGGGACCGCAAGAGACCCAGTACTTC
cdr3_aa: CASSLAADSGGPQETQYF

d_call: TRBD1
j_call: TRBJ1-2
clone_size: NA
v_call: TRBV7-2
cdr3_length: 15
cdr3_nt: TGTGCCAGCAGCTTATCCGGGACAGCTAACTATGGCTACACCTTC
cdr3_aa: CASSLSGTANYGYTF

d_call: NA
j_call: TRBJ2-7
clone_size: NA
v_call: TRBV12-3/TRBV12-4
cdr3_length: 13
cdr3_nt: TGTGCCAGCAGTTTGACAGAGACCTACGAGCAGTACTTC
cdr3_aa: CASSLTETYEQYF

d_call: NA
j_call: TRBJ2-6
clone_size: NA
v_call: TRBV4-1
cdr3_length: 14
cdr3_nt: TGCGCCAGCAGCCAAGGTGCCCAGGGTTGGGTCCTGACTTTC
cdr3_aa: CASSQGAQGWVLTF

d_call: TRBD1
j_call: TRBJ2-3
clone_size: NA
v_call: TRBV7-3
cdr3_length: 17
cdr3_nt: TGTGCCAGCAGCTTAACTCCGGGACAGGGGAAGGCAGATACGCAGTATTTT
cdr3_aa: CASSLTPGQGKADTQYF

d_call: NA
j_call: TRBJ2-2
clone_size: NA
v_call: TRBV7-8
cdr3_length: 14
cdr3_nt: TGTGCCAGCAGCTTAGGTATCGACGACGGGGAGCTGTTTTTT
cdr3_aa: CASSLGIDDGELFF

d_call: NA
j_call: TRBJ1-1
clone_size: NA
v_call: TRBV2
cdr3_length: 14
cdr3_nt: TGTGCCAGCAGTGAAACTCTCATGAACACTGAAGCTTTCTTT
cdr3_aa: CASSETLMNTEAFF

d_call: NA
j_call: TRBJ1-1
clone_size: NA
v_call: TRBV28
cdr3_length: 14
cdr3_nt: TGTGCCAGCAGAAAACAGGGTGGGTCGACTGAAGCTTTCTTT
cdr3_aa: CASRKQGGSTEAFF

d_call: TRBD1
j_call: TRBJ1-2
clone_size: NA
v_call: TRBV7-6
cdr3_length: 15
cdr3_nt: TGTGCCAGCAGCCCCCGACAGGGACTATGGGGTGGCTACACCTTC
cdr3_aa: CASSPRQGLWGGYTF

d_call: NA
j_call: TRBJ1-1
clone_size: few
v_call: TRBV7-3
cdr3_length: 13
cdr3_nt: TGTGCCAGCAGCTTAATGGGGAACACTGAAGCTTTCTTT
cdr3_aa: CASSLMGNTEAFF

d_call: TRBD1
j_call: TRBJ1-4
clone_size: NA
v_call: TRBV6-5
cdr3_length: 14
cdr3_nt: TGTGCCAGCAGTAGCAGGGGGTTAAATGAAAAACTGTTTTTT
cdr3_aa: CASSSRGLNEKLFF

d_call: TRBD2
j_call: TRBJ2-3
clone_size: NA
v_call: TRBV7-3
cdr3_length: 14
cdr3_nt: TGTGCCAGCAGCGGACTAGCTTCCGCAGATACGCAGTATTTT
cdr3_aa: CASSGLASADTQYF

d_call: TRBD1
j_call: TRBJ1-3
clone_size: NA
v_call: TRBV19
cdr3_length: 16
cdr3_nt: TGTGCCAGTAGCACCACCGGGACAGGGGCTGGAAACACCATATATTTT
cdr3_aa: CASSTTGTGAGNTIYF

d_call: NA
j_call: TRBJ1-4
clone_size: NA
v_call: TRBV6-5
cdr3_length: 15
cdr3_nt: TGTGCCAGCAGCTTCCGAGACAGGCCTAATGAAAAACTGTTTTTT
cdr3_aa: CASSFRDRPNEKLFF

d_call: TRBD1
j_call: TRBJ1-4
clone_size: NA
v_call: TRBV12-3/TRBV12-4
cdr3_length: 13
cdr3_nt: TGTGCCAGCAGTACAGGACAGGGGATCAAACTGTTTTTT
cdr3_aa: CASSTGQGIKLFF

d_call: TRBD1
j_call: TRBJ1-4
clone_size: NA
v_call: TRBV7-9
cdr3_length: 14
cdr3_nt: TGTGCCAGCAGATCGGACAGGGGTAATGAAAAACTGTTTTTT
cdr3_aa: CASRSDRGNEKLFF

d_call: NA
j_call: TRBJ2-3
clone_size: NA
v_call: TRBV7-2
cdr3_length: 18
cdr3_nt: TGTGCCAGCACTAAAAACCCCCCACCGCCGGGGGGCACAGATACGCAGTATTTT
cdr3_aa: CASTKNPPPPGGTDTQYF

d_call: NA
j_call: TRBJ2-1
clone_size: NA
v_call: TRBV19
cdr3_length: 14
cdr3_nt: TGTGCCAGTACCATGGGACGGGGGGCCGGTGAGCAGTTCTTC
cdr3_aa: CASTMGRGAGEQFF

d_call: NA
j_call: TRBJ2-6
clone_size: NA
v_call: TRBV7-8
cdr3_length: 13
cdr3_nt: TGTGCCAGCAGCTTAAGTAGCCCCAACGTCCTGACTTTC
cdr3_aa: CASSLSSPNVLTF

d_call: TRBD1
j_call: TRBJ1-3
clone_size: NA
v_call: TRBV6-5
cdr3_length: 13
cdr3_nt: TGTGCCAGCACCGGGACAGAAAGAAACACCATATATTTT
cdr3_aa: CASTGTERNTIYF

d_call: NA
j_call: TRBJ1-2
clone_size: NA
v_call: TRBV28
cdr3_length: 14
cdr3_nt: TGTGCCAGCAGTTCGCGGCCGGAGTACTATGGCTACACCTTC
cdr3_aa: CASSSRPEYYGYTF

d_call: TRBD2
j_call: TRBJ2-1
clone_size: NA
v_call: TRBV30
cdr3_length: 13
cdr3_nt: TGTGCCTGGAGGAATCGGGGGGGCGATGAGCAGTTCTTC
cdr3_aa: CAWRNRGGDEQFF

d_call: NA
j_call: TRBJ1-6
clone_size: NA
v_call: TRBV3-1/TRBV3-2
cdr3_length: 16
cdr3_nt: TGTGCCAGCAGCCAGGGGCCGATAGGGCAGCAATCACCCCTCCACTTT
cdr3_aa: CASSQGPIGQQSPLHF

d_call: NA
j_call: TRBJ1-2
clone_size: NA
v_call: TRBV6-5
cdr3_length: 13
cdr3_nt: TGTGCCAGCAGAGAGGAGGTTACCTATGGCTACACCTTC
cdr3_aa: CASREEVTYGYTF

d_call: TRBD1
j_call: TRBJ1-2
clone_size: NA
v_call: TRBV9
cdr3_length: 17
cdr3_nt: TGTGCCAGCAGCGTAGGGGTGTCAGGACAGGGAAACTATGGCTACACCTTC
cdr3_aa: CASSVGVSGQGNYGYTF

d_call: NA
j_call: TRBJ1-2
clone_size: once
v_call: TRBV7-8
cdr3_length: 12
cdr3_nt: TGTGCCAGCAGCTTAAACAGCTATGGCTACACCTTC
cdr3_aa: CASSLNSYGYTF

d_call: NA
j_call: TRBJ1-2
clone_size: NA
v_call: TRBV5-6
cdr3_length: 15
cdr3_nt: TGTGCCAGCAGCTTGGCCGGGCAGACGCTCTATGGCTACACCTTC
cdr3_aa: CASSLAGQTLYGYTF

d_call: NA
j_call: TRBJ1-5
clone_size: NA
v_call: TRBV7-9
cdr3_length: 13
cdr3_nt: TGTGCCAGCAGCTTAGAGTGGGGCCAGCCCCAGCATTTT
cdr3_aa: CASSLEWGQPQHF

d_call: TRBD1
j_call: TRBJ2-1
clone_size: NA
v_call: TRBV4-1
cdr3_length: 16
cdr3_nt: TGCGCCAGCAGCCATCTCGGACAGGTCCCTTACAATGAGCAGTTCTTC
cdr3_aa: CASSHLGQVPYNEQFF

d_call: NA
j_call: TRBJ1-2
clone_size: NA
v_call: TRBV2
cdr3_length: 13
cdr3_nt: TGTGCCAGCAGTGAAGTGGACGTCGGCCTCGAGACCTTC
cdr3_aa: CASSEVDVGLETF

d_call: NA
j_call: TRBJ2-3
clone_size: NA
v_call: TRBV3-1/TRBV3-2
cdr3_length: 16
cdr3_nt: TGTGCCAGCAGCCAAAACACGGGGGCTATAACAGATACGCAGTATTTT
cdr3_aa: CASSQNTGAITDTQYF

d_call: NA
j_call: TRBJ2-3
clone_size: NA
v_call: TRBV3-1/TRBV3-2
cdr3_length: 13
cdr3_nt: TGTGCCAGCAGCCCCCTTGGCGCAGATACGCAGTATTTT
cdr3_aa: CASSPLGADTQYF

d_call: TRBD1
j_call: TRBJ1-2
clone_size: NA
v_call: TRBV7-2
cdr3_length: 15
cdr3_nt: TGTGCCAGCAGCTTGCCGGGACAGGGAGTGATCGGCTACACCTTC
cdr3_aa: CASSLPGQGVIGYTF

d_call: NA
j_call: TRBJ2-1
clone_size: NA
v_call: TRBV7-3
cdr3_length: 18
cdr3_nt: TGTGCCAGCAGCTTAACGTCGGCTAATAATCCCGGGAACAATGAGCAGTTCTTC
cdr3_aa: CASSLTSANNPGNNEQFF

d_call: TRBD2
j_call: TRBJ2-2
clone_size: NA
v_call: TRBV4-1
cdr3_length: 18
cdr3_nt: TGCGCCAGCAGCCAAGATCGACTAGCGGGGGCCTTTGGCGGGGAGCTGTTTTTT
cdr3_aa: CASSQDRLAGAFGGELFF

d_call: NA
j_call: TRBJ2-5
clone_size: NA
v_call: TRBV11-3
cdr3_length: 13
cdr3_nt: TGTGCCAGCAGCTTAGATCCTCGAGAGACCCAGTACTTC
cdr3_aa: CASSLDPRETQYF

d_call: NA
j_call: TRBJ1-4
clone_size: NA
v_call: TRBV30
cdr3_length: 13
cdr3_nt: TGTGCCTGGAAAGGGTCCTTTAATGAAAAACTGTTTTTT
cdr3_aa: CAWKGSFNEKLFF

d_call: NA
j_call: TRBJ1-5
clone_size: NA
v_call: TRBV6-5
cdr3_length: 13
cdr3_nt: TGTGCCAGCAGTCGGACAGCGAATCAGCCCCAGCATTTT
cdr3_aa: CASSRTANQPQHF

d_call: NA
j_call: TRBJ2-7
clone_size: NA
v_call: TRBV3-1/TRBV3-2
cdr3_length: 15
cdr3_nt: TGTGCCAGCAGCCCAAGAGAGGGACGACAGTACGAGCAGTACTTC
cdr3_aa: CASSPREGRQYEQYF

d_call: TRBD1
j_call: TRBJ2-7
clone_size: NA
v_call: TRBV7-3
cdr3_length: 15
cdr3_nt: TGTGCCAGCAGCTTAACGGGACAGGGGACCTACGAGCAGTACTTC
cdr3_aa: CASSLTGQGTYEQYF

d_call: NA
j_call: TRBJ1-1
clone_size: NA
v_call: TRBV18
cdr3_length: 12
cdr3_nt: TGTGCCAGCTCACCATTTGGGGGAGAAGCTTTCTTT
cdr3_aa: CASSPFGGEAFF

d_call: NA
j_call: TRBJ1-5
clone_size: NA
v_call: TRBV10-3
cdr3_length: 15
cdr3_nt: TGTGCCATCAGTGACCGGGTCCCAAGCAATCAGCCCCAGCATTTT
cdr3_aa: CAISDRVPSNQPQHF

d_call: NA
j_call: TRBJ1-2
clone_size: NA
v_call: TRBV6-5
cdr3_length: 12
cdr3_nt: TGTGCCAGCAGCGGGGCTAGCTATGGCTACACCTTC
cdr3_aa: CASSGASYGYTF

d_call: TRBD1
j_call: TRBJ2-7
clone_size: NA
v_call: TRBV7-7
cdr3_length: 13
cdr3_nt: TGTGCTAGCAGCCAGGGGACAGCCTACGAGCAGTACTTC
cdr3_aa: CASSQGTAYEQYF

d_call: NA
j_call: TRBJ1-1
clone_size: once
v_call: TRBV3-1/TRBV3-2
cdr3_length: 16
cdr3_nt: TGTGCCAGCAGCCAAGAAGGGAACCGAAGGGGGACTGAAGCTTTCTTT
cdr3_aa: CASSQEGNRRGTEAFF

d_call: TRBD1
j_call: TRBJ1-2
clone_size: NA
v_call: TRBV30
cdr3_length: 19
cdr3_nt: TGTGCCTGGAGTGGAACAAGAATCACCGGGACAGGGGTTAACTATGGCTACACCTTC
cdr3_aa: CAWSGTRITGTGVNYGYTF

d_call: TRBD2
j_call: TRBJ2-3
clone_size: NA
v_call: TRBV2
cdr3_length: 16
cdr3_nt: TGTGCCAGCAGTGAGAGTGCGGGGGGAGGCACAGATACGCAGTATTTT
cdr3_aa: CASSESAGGGTDTQYF